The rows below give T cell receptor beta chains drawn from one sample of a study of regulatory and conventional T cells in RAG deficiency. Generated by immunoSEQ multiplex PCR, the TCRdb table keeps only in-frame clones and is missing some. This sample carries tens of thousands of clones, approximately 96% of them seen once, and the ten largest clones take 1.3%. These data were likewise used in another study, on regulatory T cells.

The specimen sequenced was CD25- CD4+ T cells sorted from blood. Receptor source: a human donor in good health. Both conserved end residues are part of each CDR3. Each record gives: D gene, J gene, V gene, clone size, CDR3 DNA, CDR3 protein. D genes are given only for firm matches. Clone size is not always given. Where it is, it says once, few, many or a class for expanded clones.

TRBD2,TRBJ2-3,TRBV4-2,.,TGTGCCAGCAGCCAAGATAAGGCTAGCGGGGGGGCCAGTACAGATACGCAGTATTTT,CASSQDKASGGASTDTQYF
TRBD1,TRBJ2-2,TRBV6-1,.,TGTGCCAGCAGTGGGACAGGGAACACCGGGGAGCTGTTTTTT,CASSGTGNTGELFF
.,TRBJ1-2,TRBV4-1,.,TGCGCCAGCAGCCAAGATCTCCGAGGGAACTATGGCTACACCTTC,CASSQDLRGNYGYTF
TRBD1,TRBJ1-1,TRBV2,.,TGTGCCAGCAGTGACGGGACAGGGCTGTACACTGAAGCTTTCTTT,CASSDGTGLYTEAFF
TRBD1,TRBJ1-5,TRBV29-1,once,TGCAGCGTGGGGGAACAGGGGAATCAGCCCCAGCATTTT,CSVGEQGNQPQHF
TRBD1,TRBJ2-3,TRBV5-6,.,TGTGCCAGCGGGACAGGGAGCACAGATACGCAGTATTTT,CASGTGSTDTQYF
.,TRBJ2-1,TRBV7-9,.,TGTGCCAGCAGCCCAGGAACCTACAATGAGCAGTTCTTC,CASSPGTYNEQFF
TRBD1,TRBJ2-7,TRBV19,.,TGTGCCAGTAGTATCTCACAGGGGGCCTCCTACGAGCAGTACTTC,CASSISQGASYEQYF
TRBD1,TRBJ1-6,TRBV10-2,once,TGCGCCAGCAGTGAGACAGGGGATAATTCACCCCTCCACTTT,CASSETGDNSPLHF
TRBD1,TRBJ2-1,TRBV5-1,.,TGCGCCAGCAGCTTCGGGGCAGGGGGCAATGAGCAGTTCTTC,CASSFGAGGNEQFF
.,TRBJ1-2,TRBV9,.,TGTGCCAGCAGCCCCCGCGGGGAGCACTATGGCTACACCTTC,CASSPRGEHYGYTF
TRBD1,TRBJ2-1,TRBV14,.,TGTGCCAGCAGCCCAGGGGGTATTAACTACAATGAGCAGTTCTTC,CASSPGGINYNEQFF
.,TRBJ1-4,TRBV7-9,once,TGTGCCAGCAGCTTAGTCAAAAGGACTGACTCTGGCGGCGAAAAACTGTTTTTT,CASSLVKRTDSGGEKLFF
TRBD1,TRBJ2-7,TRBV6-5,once,TGTGCCAGCAGTTCACCGGGACAGGGTTCCTACGAGCAGTACTTC,CASSSPGQGSYEQYF
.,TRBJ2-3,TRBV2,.,TGTGCCAGCAGTGAAGGAGAAGGGGAACAGTATTTT,CASSEGEGEQYF
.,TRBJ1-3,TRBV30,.,TGTGCCTGGAGTGTTCATATCCGACTGGGAAACACCATATATTTT,CAWSVHIRLGNTIYF
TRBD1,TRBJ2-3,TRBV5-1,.,TGCGCCAGCAGCTTAGGGACAGGGGGTACTAGCACAGATACGCAGTATTTT,CASSLGTGGTSTDTQYF
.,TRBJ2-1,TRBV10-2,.,TGCGCCAGCAGTGGGAAGTCGGGGGTCGGCAATGAGCAGTTCTTC,CASSGKSGVGNEQFF
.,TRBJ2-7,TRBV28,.,TGTGCCAGCAGTCCCACGCGGGCAGGGGTAGATGGCGAGCAGTACTTC,CASSPTRAGVDGEQYF
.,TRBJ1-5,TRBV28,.,TGTGCCAGCAGCCTGGTACGAGGGACCCAGCATTTT,CASSLVRGTQHF
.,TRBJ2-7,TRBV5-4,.,TGTGCCAGCAGCTTGGGTGGAGGCTCCTACGAGCAGTACTTC,CASSLGGGSYEQYF
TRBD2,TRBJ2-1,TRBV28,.,TGTGCCAGCAGTTTATCGGGGCTGGGGACTAGCGGGGGTGGAGAGCAGTTCTTC,CASSLSGLGTSGGGEQFF
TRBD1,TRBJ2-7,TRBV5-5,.,TGTGCCAGCAGTTCACGACAGGGGCCCTACGAGCAGTACTTC,CASSSRQGPYEQYF
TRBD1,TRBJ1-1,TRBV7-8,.,TGTGCCAGCAGCTTAGCGACAGGGAGCACTGAAGCTTTCTTT,CASSLATGSTEAFF
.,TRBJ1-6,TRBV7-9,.,TGTGCCAGCAGCTTAGTAGGCCTTCCCGGAGACTCACCCCTCCACTTT,CASSLVGLPGDSPLHF
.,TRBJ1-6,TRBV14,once,TGTGCCAGCAGCAACGACAGGACAGCAAGCTCCTATAATTCACCCCTCCACTTT,CASSNDRTASSYNSPLHF
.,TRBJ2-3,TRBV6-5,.,TGTGCCAGCAGTTCCGTCAGATCTAGCACAGATACGCAGTATTTT,CASSSVRSSTDTQYF
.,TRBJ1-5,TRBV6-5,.,TGTGCCAGCAGTTACTCGTCAGGCAATCAGCCCCAGCATTTT,CASSYSSGNQPQHF
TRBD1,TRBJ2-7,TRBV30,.,TGTGCCTGGGACAGGGACTCCTACGAGCAGTACTTC,CAWDRDSYEQYF
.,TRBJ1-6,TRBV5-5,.,TGTGCCAGCAGCTTGGGCAGGGGATTTAATTCACCCCTCCACTTT,CASSLGRGFNSPLHF
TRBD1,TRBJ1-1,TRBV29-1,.,TGCAGCGTTGAAGCCGGGCGACCAGGGGGCTGGGCTTGGGGCACTGAAGCTTTCTTT,CSVEAGRPGGWAWGTEAFF
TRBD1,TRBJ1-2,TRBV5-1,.,TGCGCCGGCTCGACAGGGGGCGGAGATGGCTACACCTTC,CAGSTGGGDGYTF
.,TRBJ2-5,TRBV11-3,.,TGTGCCAGCAGCTTAGACTCTAAGGGGGAGACCCAGTACTTC,CASSLDSKGETQYF
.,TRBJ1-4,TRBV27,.,TGTGCCAGCACCTCCCTGGGCAGTTTTAATGAAAAACTGTTTTTT,CASTSLGSFNEKLFF
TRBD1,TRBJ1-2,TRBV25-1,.,TGTGCCAGCAGTGCGACAGGGTTCTATGGCTACACCTTC,CASSATGFYGYTF
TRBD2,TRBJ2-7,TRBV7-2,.,TGTGCCAGCAGTCTTTACGGACTAGCGGCACCCTACGAGCAGTACTTC,CASSLYGLAAPYEQYF
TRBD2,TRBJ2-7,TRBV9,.,TGTGCCAGCAGCACCCCGGGACTAGCGAAGCTGTACTTC,CASSTPGLAKLYF
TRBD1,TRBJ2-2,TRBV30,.,TGTGCCTGGAGTGTACAGGGGGGAGGCACCGGGGAGCTGTTTTTT,CAWSVQGGGTGELFF
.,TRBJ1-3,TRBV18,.,TGTGCCAGCTCACCTGGCCGGGACAAATTCACCTCTGGAAACACCATATATTTT,CASSPGRDKFTSGNTIYF
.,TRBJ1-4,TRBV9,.,TGTGCCAGCAGCTCCGGACACGGGGAAAAACTGTTTTTT,CASSSGHGEKLFF
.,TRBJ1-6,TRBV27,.,TGTGCCAGCAGTTTTAGTCAGGGTAGTTCACCCCTCCACTTT,CASSFSQGSSPLHF
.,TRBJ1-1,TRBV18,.,TGTGCCAGCTCACCGCGTCTCGAGTTGGCGGGGAACACTGAAGCTTTCTTT,CASSPRLELAGNTEAFF
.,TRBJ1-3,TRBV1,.,TGCACCAGCAGCCACACCTGGCGGTTGCAGGGAAACACCATATATTTT,CTSSHTWRLQGNTIYF
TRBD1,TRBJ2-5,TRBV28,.,TGTGCCAGCAGTACTAATCCGGGACAGAAAGAGACCCAGTACTTC,CASSTNPGQKETQYF
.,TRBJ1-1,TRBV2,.,TGTGCCAGCAGTGAAGCCGGAGTGACGAACACTGAAGCTTTCTTT,CASSEAGVTNTEAFF
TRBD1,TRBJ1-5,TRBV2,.,TGTGCCAGCACAGACGACAGGGCGTATAGCAATCAGCCCCAGCATTTT,CASTDDRAYSNQPQHF
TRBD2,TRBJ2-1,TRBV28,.,TGTGCCAGCGCCGGGACTACGTGGTTCTTC,CASAGTTWFF
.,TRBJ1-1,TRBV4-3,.,TGCGCCAGCAGCCAATTGGCGGGTGGGCACACTGAAGCTTTCTTT,CASSQLAGGHTEAFF